Below, 8 T cell receptor beta chains from the same sample are listed, as sequenced in a study of sequential checkpoint blockade in melanoma. Treatment here: randomized to nivolumab then ipilimumab (arm A) or the reverse (arm B). Assay used: immunoSEQ multiplex PCR; TCRdb lists only in-frame clones, some missing. The top ten hold about a sixth of the sample, which has some 14,000 clones, around half seen once. The input for sequencing was CD8+ T cells sorted from blood (inferred from file names), taken from a patient given nivolumab and ipilimumab in sequence. The receptors come from a human donor with melanoma.

A word on this clone: Given a much more abundant clone one base away, this may be a read error. This chain links TRBV5-1 with TRBJ1-4; tentative D call: TRBD1 (5 bases). CDR3 length equals 17 residues. The ends were cut back, 0 bases at V and 1 base at J, with 13 bases in the middle. Germline V gene sequence: CDR1 SGHRS, CDR2 YFSETQ. The CDR3 loop is CASSLVTEGVTNEKLFF. The CDR3 DNA sequence: TGCGCCAGCAGCTTGGTTACGGAAGGGGTAACTAATGAAAAACTGTTTTTT.

This clone was observed a few times. The chain carries TRBV30 and TRBJ2-1, with 10 bases matching TRBD2. After removal of 5 bases from V and 4 bases from J, the junction contained 2 bases not matched to a gene. The CDR3 spans 13 residues. Looked up from germline, CDR1 is GTSNPN and CDR2 is SVGIG (reference sequence). The DNA of the CDR3 is TGTGCCTGGGAGCGGGAGGGATACAATGAGCAGTTCTTC. Protein product: CAWEREGYNEQFF.

This chain joins TRBV27 and TRBJ1-5; a weak D match, TRBD1 (6 bases). Trimming stripped 3 bases from V and 4 bases from J, with 16 bases between. The CDR3 extends over 16 amino acids. From germline, CDR1 is MNHEY and CDR2 SMNVEV (reference sequence). The CDR3 loop reads CASSFLGGGGNQPQHF. CDR3 DNA sequence: TGTGCCAGCAGTTTCCTGGGGGGCGGGGGTAATCAGCCCCAGCATTTT.

The chain combines TRBV5-3 with TRBJ2-7, with D possibly TRBD1 on 6 matching bases. TRBV5-3 is recorded as an ORF, its role being uncertain. Between the trimmed V and J ends, which lost 8 bases and 3 bases, there was a span of 15 bases. The CDR3 is 13 residues long. For the CDR3, the DNA is TGTGCCAGCAGCGAGGGGGTGGGCTACGAGCAGTACTTC. Amino acid sequence: CASSEGVGYEQYF.

The rearrangement uses TRBV6-1 and TRBJ2-2, with D maybe TRBD1 (6 bases). The V gene's germline CDR1 is MNHNS and CDR2 SASEGT. Trimming removed 3 bases from V and 9 bases from J, with 17 bases in between. The CDR3 totals 15 residues. The CDR3 DNA sequence: TGTGCCAGCAGTGACCCCGGGACACCGGACCGGGAGCTGTTTTTT. This gives the protein CASSDPGTPDRELFF.

This chain uses TRBV6-1 with TRBJ1-2; 7 positions match TRBD1. CDR3 length equals 11 residues. The germline CDR1 and CDR2 sequences are MNHNS and SASEGT. The V and J ends lost 6 bases and 8 bases, in that order; junction bases with no gene match: 3. In nucleotides, the CDR3 is TGTGCCAGCAGCACAGGGGACGGCTACACCTTC. This codes for CASSTGDGYTF.

The chain is built from TRBV4-1 and TRBJ2-6, with D possibly TRBD1 on 7 matching bases. The V gene's germline CDR1 is MGHRA and CDR2 YSYEKL. Trimming left V 4 bases short and J 4 bases short, with 14 bases between. This CDR3 contains 16 residues. The CDR3: CASSPPGGPGANVLTF. The CDR3 bases are TGCGCCAGCAGCCCCCCAGGGGGGCCGGGGGCCAACGTCCTGACTTTC.

In its sample, this clone is medium-sized (0.01 to 0.1%). The V gene is TRBV9, the J gene TRBJ1-1; 8 bases are shared with TRBD1. The J segment lost 1 base and the V segment lost 3 bases, leaving 11 bases of the junction unmatched. The CDR3 has 17 residues. CDR1 and CDR2 from the germline V gene are SGDLS and YYNGEE. The CDR3 loop reads CASSDGTGGPPNTEAFF. DNA for the CDR3: TGTGCCAGCAGCGACGGTACAGGGGGACCCCCGAACACTGAAGCTTTCTTT.